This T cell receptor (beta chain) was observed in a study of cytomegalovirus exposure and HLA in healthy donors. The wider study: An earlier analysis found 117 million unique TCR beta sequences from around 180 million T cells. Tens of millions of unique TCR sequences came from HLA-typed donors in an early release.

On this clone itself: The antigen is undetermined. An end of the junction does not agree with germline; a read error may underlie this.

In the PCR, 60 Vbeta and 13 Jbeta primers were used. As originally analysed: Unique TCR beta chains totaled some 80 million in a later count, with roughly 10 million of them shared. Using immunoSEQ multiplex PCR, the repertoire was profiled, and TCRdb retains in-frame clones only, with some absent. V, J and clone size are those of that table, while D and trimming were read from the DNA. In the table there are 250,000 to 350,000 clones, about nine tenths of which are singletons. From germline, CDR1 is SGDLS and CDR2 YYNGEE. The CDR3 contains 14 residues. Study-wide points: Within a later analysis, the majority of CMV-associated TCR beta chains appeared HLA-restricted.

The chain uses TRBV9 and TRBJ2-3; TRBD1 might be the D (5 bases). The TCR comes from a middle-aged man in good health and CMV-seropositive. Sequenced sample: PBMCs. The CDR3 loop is CASSEQVSTDMQYF. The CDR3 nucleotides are TGTGCCAGCAGTGAACAGGTTAGCACAGATATGCAGTATTTT.